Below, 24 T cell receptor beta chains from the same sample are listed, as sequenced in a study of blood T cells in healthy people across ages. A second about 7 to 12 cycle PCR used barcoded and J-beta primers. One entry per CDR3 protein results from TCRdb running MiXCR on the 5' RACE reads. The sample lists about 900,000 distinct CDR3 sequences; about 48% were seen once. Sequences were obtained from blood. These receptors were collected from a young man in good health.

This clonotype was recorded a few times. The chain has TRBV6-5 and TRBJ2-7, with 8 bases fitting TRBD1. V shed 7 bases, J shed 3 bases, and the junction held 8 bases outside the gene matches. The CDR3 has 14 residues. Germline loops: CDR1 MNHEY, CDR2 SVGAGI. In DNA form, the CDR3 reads TGTGCCAGCAAAGACAGGGGAACGGGCTACGAGCAGTACTTC. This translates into CASKDRGTGYEQYF.

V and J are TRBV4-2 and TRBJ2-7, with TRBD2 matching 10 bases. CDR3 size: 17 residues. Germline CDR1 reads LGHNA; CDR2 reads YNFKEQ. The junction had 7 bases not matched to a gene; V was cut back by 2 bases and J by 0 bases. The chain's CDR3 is CASSQTTLAGVSYEQYF. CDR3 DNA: TGTGCCAGCAGCCAAACTACGCTAGCGGGGGTCTCCTACGAGCAGTACTTC.

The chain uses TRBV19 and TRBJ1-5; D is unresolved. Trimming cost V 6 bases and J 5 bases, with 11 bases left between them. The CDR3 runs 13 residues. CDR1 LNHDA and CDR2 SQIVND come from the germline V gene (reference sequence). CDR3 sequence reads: CASSKWTDQPQHF. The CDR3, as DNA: TGTGCCAGTAGCAAGTGGACTGATCAGCCCCAGCATTTT. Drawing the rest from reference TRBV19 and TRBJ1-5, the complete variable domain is DGGITQSPKYLFRKEGQNVTLSCEQNLNHDAMYWYRQDPGQGLRLIYYSQIVNDFQKGDIAEGYSVSREKKESFPLTVTSAQKNPTAFYLCASSKWTDQPQHFGDGTRLSIL.

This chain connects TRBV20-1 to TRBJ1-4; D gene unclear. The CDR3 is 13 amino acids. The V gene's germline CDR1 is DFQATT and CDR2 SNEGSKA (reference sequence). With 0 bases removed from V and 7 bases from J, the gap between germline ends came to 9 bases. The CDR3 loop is CSAREGSREKLFF. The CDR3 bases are TGCAGTGCTAGAGAGGGGTCCCGTGAAAAACTGTTTTTT.

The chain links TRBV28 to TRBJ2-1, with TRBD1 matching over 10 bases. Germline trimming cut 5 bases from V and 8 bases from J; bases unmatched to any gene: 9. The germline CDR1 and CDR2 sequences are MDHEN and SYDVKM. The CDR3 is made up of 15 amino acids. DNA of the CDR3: TGTGCCAGCAGTCCGGGACAGGGGATATTGGATGAGCAGTTCTTC. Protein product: CASSPGQGILDEQFF.

The CDR3 DNA sequence: TGTGCCAGCAGCTTCATCTCCGGGACAGGGTACGAGCAGTACTTC. It encodes CASSFISGTGYEQYF. V usage is TRBV7-2 and J usage is TRBJ2-7; TRBD1 matches 9 bases. There are 15 residues in the CDR3. The V and J ends lost 3 bases and 4 bases, in that order; junction bases with no gene match: 7. Looked up from germline, CDR1 is SGHTA and CDR2 is FQGNSA.

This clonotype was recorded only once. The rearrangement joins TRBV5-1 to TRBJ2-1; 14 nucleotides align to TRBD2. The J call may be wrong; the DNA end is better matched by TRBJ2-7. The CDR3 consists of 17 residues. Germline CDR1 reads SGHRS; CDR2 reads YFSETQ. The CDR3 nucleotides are TGCGCCAGCAGCATTAGTCCGGGACTAGCGGGGGACAATGAGCAGTACTTC. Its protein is CASSISPGLAGDNEQYF.

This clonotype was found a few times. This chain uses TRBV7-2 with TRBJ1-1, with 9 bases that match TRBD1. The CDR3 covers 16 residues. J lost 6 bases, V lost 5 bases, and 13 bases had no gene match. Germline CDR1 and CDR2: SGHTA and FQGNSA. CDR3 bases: TGTGCCAGCAGCACTCGTTTAGGACAGGGGCCCTCTGAAGCTTTCTTT. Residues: CASSTRLGQGPSEAFF.

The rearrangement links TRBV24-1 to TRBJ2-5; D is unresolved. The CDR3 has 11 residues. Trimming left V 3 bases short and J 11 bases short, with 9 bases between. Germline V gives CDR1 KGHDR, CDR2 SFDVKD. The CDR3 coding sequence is TGTGCCACCAGTGATCAGTTTGAGCAGTACTTC. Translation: CATSDQFEQYF.

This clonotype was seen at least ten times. The CDR3: CASSPPVPFEAFGYTF. CDR3 DNA: TGTGCCAGCTCACCACCGGTCCCTTTTGAGGCCTTTGGCTACACCTTC. V gene TRBV18 combines with J gene TRBJ1-2; D gene uncertain. The CDR3 covers 16 residues. Germline loops: CDR1 KGHSH, CDR2 LQKENI. The V and J ends lost 0 bases and 7 bases respectively, with 18 bases between them.

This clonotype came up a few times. In nucleotides, the CDR3 is TGTGCCATCAGTGAGTCTATGGGGGGGCAGCGCTACGAGCAGTACTTC. Translating it yields CAISESMGGQRYEQYF. V and J are TRBV10-3 and TRBJ2-7; perhaps TRBD2 as D (7 bases). Germline V lookup: CDR1 ENHRY, CDR2 SYGVKD. Trimming stripped 0 bases from V and 3 bases from J, with 15 bases between. The length of the CDR3 is 16 residues.

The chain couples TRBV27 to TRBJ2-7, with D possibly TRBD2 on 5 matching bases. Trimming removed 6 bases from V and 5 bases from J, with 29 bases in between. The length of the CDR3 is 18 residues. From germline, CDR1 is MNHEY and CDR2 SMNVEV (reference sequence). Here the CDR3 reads CASRRRTDSRFGSDEQYF. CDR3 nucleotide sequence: TGTGCCAGCAGGCGCCGGACGGATTCTAGGTTTGGGAGTGACGAGCAGTACTTC.

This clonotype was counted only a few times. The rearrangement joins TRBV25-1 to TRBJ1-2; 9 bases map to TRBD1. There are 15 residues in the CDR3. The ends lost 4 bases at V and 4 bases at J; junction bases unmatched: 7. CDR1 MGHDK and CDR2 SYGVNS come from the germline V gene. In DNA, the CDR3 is TGTGCCAGCAGTGGTTCGTGGACAGGGGCCTATGGCTACACCTTC. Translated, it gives CASSGSWTGAYGYTF.

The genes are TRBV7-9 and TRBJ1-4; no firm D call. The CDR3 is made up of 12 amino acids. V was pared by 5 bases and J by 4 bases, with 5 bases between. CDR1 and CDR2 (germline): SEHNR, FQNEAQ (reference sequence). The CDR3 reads CASSRGNEKLFF. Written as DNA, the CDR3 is TGTGCCAGCAGCCGGGGTAATGAAAAACTGTTTTTT.

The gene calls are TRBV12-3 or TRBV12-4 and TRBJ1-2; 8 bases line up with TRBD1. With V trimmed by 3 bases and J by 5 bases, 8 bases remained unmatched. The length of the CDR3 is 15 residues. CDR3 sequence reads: CASSFLDRGWYGYTF. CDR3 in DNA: TGTGCCAGCAGTTTTTTAGACAGGGGATGGTATGGCTACACCTTC.

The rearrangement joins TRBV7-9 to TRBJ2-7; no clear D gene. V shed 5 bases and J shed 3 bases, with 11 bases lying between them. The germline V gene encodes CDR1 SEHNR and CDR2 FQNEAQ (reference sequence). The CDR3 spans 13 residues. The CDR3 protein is CASSPKDGYEQYF. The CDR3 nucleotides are TGTGCCAGCAGCCCGAAGGACGGCTACGAGCAGTACTTC.

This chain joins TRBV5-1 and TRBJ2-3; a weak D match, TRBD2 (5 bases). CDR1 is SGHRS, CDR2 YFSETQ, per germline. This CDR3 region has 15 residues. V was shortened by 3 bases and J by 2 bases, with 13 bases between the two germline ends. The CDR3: CASSSGLRNTDTQYF. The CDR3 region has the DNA TGCGCCAGCAGCTCGGGATTACGAAACACAGATACGCAGTATTTT.

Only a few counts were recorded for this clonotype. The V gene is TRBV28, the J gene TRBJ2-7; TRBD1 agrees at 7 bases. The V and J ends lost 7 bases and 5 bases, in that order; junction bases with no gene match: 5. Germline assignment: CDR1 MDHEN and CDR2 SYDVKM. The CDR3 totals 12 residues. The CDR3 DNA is TGTGCCAGCACCTTAGGGGGCAACGAGCAGTACTTC. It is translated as CASTLGGNEQYF.

Here the CDR3 DNA reads TGTGCCAGCAGTGTTACCCGAGACTACGAGCAGTACTTC. The encoded protein is CASSVTRDYEQYF. The chain links TRBV6-2 or TRBV6-3 to TRBJ2-7; no reliable D call. Per germline, CDR1 MNHEY and CDR2 SVGEGT. The CDR3 runs to 13 residues. The V gene lost 5 bases and the J gene lost 3 bases, with 11 bases spanning the gap.

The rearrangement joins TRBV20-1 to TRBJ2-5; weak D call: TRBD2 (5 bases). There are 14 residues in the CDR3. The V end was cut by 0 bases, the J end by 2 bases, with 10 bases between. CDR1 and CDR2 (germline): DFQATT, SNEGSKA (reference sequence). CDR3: CSARDGSIQETQYF. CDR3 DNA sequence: TGCAGTGCTAGAGATGGGAGCATACAAGAGACCCAGTACTTC.

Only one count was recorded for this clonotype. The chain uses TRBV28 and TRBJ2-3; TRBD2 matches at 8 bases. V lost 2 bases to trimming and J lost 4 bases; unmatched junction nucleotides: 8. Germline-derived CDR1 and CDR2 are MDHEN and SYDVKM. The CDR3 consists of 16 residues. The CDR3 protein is CASSLATGGGPDTQYF. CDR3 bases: TGTGCCAGCAGTTTAGCCACCGGGGGGGGACCAGATACGCAGTATTTT. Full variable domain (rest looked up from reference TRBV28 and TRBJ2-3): DVKVTQSSRYLVKRTGEKVFLECVQDMDHENMFWYRQDPGLGLRLIYFSYDVKMKEKGDIPEGYSVSREKKERFSLILESASTNQTSMYLCASSLATGGGPDTQYFGPGTRLTVL.

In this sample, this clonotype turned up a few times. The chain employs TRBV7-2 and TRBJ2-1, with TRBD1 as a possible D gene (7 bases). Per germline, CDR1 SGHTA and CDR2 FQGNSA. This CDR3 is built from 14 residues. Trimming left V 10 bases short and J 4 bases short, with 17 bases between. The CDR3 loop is CATQGGQKYNEQFF. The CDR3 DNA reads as TGTGCCACCCAGGGGGGACAGAAATACAATGAGCAGTTCTTC.

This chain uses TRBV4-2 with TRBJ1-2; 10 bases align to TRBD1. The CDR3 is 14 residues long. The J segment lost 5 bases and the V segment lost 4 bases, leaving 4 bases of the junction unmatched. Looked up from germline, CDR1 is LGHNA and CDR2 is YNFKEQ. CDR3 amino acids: CASSPDRGNYGYTF. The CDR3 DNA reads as TGTGCCAGCAGCCCGGACAGGGGGAATTATGGCTACACCTTC.

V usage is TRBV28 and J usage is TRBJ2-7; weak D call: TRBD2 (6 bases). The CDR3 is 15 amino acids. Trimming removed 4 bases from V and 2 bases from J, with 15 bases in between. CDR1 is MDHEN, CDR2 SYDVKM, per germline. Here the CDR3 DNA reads TGTGCCAGCAGTTCCCCCCGGGAGAGGGCCTACGAGCAGTACTTC. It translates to CASSSPRERAYEQYF.